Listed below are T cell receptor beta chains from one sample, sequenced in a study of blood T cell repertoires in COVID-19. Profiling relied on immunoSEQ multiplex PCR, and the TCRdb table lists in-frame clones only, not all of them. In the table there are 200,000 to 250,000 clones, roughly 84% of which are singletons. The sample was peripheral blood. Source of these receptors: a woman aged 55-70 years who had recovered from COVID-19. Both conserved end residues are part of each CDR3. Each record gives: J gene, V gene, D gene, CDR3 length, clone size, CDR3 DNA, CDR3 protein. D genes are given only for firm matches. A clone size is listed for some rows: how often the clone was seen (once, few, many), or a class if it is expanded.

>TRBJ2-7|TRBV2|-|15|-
TGTGCCAGCAGTCCGACAGGTGAGGTATTCTACGAGCAGTACTTC
CASSPTGEVFYEQYF
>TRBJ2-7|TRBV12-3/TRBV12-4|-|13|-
TGTGCCAGCAGCCCCGGGACAACTTACGAGCAGTACTTC
CASSPGTTYEQYF
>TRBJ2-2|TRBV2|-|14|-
TGTGCCAGCACGGACAGCGCGAACACCGGGGAGCTGTTTTTT
CASTDSANTGELFF
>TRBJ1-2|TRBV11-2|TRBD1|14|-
TGTGCCAGCAGCTTCTTACAGGGGCGGTATGGCTACACCTTC
CASSFLQGRYGYTF
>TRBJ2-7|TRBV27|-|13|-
TGTGCCAGCAGTTTAGGCCAGTCCTACGAGCAGTACTTC
CASSLGQSYEQYF
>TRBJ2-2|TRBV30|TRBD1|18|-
TGTGCCTGGAACTCCCGGGACAGGGGGTCGGACCTCACCGGGGAGCTGTTTTTT
CAWNSRDRGSDLTGELFF
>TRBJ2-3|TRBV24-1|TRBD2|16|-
TGTGCCACCAGTGATCCTAGCGGGGGGGCAACAGATACGCAGTATTTT
CATSDPSGGATDTQYF
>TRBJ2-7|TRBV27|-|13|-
TGTGCCAGCAGGTGGGGACTCGGCTACGAGCAGTACTTC
CASRWGLGYEQYF
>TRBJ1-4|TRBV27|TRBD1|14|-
TGTGCCAGCAAACTACGACAGGGCAGTGAAAAACTGTTTTTT
CASKLRQGSEKLFF
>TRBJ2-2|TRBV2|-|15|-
TGTGCCAGCAGTGAAGAATGGGGGCCCACCGGGGAGCTGTTTTTT
CASSEEWGPTGELFF
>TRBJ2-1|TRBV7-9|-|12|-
TGTGCCAGCAGCTTAGTGGGGGGTGAGCAGTTCTTC
CASSLVGGEQFF
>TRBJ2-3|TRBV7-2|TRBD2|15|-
TGTGCCAGCAGCTTAACCGGGACTAACACAGATACGCAGTATTTT
CASSLTGTNTDTQYF
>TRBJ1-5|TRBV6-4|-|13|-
TGTGCCAGCAGGGGGCGCAGCAATCAGCCCCAGCATTTT
CASRGRSNQPQHF
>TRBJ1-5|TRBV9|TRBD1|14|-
TGTGCCAGCAGCCGGGACAGGGGCAATCAGCCCCAGCATTTT
CASSRDRGNQPQHF
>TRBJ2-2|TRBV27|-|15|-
TGTGCCAGCAGTTTATCGGACGGGAGTACCGGGGAGCTGTTTTTT
CASSLSDGSTGELFF
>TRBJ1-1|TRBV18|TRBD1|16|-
TGTGCCAGCTCACCACCCGGGACAGTTGTGAACACTGAAGCTTTCTTT
CASSPPGTVVNTEAFF
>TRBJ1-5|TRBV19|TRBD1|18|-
TGTGCCAGTAGTGCAGCGGACAGGGCCTATGATAGCAATCAGCCCCAGCATTTT
CASSAADRAYDSNQPQHF
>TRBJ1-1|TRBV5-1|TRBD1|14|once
TGCGCCAGCAGCTCGACAGGGGGCAACACTGAAGCTTTCTTT
CASSSTGGNTEAFF
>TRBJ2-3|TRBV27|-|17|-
TGTGCCAGCAGTTTTCCGGGGGGCCGGAAATTCACAGATACGCAGTATTTT
CASSFPGGRKFTDTQYF
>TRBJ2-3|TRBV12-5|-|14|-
TGTGCTAGTGGTTATGGACTCGAGACGGATACGCAGTATTTT
CASGYGLETDTQYF
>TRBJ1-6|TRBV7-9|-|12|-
TGTGCCAGCAGCCTTAATAATTCACCCCTCCACTTT
CASSLNNSPLHF
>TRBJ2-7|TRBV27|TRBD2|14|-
TGTGCCAGCAGTTTAAGAGGGGAGGGGTACGAGCAGTACTTC
CASSLRGEGYEQYF
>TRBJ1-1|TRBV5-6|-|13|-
TGTGCCAGCAGCCTGACAGGGAACACTGAAGCTTTCTTT
CASSLTGNTEAFF
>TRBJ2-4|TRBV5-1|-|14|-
TGCGCCAGCAGCCCGGGATCCGGGGGAAACATTCAGTACTTC
CASSPGSGGNIQYF
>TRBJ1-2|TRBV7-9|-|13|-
TGTGCCAGCAGCAGGACAGTGAACTATGGCTACACCTTC
CASSRTVNYGYTF
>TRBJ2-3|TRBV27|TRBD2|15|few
TGTGCCAGCAGTCTGAGCGGGGGGCTGTCAGATACGCAGTATTTT
CASSLSGGLSDTQYF
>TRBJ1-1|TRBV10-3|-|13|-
TGTGCCATCAGCAGGACAGAGAACACTGAAGCTTTCTTT
CAISRTENTEAFF
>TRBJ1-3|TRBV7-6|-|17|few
TGTGCCAGCAGCTTAAGTCCGGCGGGGTCCTCTGGAAACACCATATATTTT
CASSLSPAGSSGNTIYF
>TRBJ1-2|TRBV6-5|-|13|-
TGTGCCAGCGAGGGCGGCCCTAACTATGGCTACACCTTC
CASEGGPNYGYTF
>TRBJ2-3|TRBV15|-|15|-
TGTGCCACCAGCAGATCGAGCGCATGGACAGATACGCAGTATTTT
CATSRSSAWTDTQYF
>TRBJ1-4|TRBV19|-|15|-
TGTGCCAGTAGTATGACAGAAGGAACTAATGAAAAACTGTTTTTT
CASSMTEGTNEKLFF
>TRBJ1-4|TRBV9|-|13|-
TGTGCCAGCAGTGTGGATCCCGCGGGAAAACTGTTTTTT
CASSVDPAGKLFF
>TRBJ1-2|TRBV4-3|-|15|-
TGCGCCAGCAGCCAAGAGGTGGTCTCCGTAGCTGGCTACACCTTC
CASSQEVVSVAGYTF
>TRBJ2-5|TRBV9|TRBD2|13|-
TGTGCCAGCAGCGTAGGCTTTGCGGGGGGCCCCCACTTC
CASSVGFAGGPHF
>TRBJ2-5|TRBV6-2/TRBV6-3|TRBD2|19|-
TGTGCCAGCAGTTACTCTTCCGAGTACGTAGCGGGGGTTCAAGAGACCCAGTACTTC
CASSYSSEYVAGVQETQYF
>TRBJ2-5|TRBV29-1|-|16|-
TGCAGCGTTGAACTTTGGGGGCAATCTCTTCAAGAGACCCAGTACTTC
CSVELWGQSLQETQYF
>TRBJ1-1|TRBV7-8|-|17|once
TGTGCCAGCAGCTTAAGCAGGGTTGACCTTATGAACACTGAAGCTTTCTTT
CASSLSRVDLMNTEAFF
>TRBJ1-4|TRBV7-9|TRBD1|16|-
TGTGCCAGCAGCCCCGGGACAGGGGATGAGAATGAAAAACTGTTTTTT
CASSPGTGDENEKLFF
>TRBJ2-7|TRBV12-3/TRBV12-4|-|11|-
TGTGCCAGCAGTTCAACCTACGAGCAGTACTTC
CASSSTYEQYF
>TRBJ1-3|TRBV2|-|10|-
TGTGCCGTCCTTAGAAACACCATATATTTT
CAVLRNTIYF
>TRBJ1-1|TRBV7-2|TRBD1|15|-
TGTGCCAGCAGCTCCCTCTGGACAGGGTCCACTGAAGCTTTCTTT
CASSSLWTGSTEAFF
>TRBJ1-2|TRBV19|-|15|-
TGTGCCAGTAGTAATACCGACAGTAGGAATTATGGCTACACCTTC
CASSNTDSRNYGYTF
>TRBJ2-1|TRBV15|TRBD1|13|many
TGTGCCACTGGGACAGGGAGATCGGATGAGCAGTTCTTC
CATGTGRSDEQFF